This T cell receptor (beta chain) was sequenced in a study of T cells after yellow fever vaccination. The overall study: SMART-Seq v4 Ultra Low Input handled preparation of low-cell-number fractions.

This CDR3 is 14 amino acids long. V lost 1 base and J 4 bases, leaving 8 bases between the germline ends. Germline V gene sequence: CDR1 SGHRS, CDR2 YFSETQ. This clonotype was observed many times. Its antigen is not known. The 5'RACE template-switching step produced TCR cDNA and added a universal primer site and UMIs. TCRdb re-called the 5' RACE reads through MiXCR, storing one row per CDR3 protein. The sample includes about 69,000 distinct CDR3 sequences, 5% to 6.5% of them seen just once. The study, taken as a whole, reports: Secondary responses were weaker yet peaked faster, day 5 versus 15. Among primary-vaccination clones, most reappeared after the booster, at approximately 96% for CD4 and approximately 90% for CD8.

V usage is TRBV5-1 and J usage is TRBJ2-2; no definite D call. The source of this sequence is a man younger than 35 who received the YFV17D yellow fever vaccine. Sequencing used CD4+ T cells sorted from PBMCs, obtained less than 16 days after the first yellow fever vaccination. The CDR3 region has the DNA TGCGCCAGCAGCTTGCGGCCGCGCACCGGGGAGCTGTTTTTT. It translates to CASSLRPRTGELFF.